The sequence of this T cell receptor beta chain was determined in a study of blood T cells in healthy people across ages. Study information: About one barcoded beta molecule was captured per two T cells (by template switching).

Only one count was recorded for this clonotype. Primed by a sample-barcoded 5' primer and a J-beta primer mix, a second PCR proceeded for 7 to 11 cycles. Individual samples furnished no less than 3 million CDR3-containing paired-end reads apiece. TCRdb redid the calling of the 5' RACE reads with MiXCR, one entry per CDR3 protein. The data hold roughly 900,000 distinct CDR3 sequences, with 45% to 50% observed a single time. V lost 0 bases and J lost 6, with 12 bases in between. The CDR3 runs 15 residues. Germline V gene data show CDR1 as SNHLY and CDR2 as FYNNEI. The V and J genes are TRBV2 and TRBJ1-5, with D possibly being TRBD1 (6 bases). This receptor was identified in a man aged 25-45 years in good health. Sequenced input: blood. CDR3 region: CASSEAIRGGQPQHF. CDR3 DNA: TGTGCCAGCAGTGAAGCGATCAGGGGAGGTCAGCCCCAGCATTTT. The variable domain in full, with the rest retrieved from reference TRBV2 and TRBJ1-5, is EPEVTQTPSHQVTQMGQEVILRCVPISNHLYFYWYRQILGQKVEFLVSFYNNEISEKSEIFDDQFSVERPDGSNFTLKIRSTKLEDSAMYFCASSEAIRGGQPQHFGDGTRLSIL.